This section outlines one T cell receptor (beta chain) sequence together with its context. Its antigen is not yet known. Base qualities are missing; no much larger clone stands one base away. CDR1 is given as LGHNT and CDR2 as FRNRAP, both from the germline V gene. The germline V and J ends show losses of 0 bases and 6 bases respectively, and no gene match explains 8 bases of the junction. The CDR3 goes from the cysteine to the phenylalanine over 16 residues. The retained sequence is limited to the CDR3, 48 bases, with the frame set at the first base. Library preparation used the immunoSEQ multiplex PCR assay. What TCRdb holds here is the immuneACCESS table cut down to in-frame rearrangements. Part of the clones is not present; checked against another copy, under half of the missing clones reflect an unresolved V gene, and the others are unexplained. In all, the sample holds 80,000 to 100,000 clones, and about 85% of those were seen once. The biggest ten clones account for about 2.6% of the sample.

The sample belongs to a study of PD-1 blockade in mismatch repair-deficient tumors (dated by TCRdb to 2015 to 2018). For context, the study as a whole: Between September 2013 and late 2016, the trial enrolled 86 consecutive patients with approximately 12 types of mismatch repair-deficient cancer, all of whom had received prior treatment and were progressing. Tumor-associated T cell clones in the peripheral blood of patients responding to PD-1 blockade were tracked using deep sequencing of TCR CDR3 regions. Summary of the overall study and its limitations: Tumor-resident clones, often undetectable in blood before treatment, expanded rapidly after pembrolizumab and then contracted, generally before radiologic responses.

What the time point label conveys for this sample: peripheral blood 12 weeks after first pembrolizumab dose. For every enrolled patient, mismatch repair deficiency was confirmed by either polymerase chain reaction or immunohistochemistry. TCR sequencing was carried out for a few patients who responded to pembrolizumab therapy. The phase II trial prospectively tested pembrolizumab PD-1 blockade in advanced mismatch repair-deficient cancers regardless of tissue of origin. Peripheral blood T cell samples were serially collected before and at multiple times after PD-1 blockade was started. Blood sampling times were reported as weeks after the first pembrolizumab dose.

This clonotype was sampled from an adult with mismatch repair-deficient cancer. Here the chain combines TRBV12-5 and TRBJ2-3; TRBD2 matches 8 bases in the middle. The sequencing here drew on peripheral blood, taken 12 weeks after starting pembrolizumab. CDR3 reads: CASGLVVSGSGDTQYF. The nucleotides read TGTGCTAGTGGTTTGGTAGTCAGCGGGAGCGGTGATACGCAGTATTTT.